This T cell receptor beta chain was found in a study of T cell responses to AZD1222 COVID-19 vaccine. The V gene lost 10 bases and the J gene lost 0 bases, with 6 bases spanning the gap. Germline-derived CDR1 and CDR2 are MNHEY and SVGAGI. This CDR3 contains 11 residues. About this clone: Its antigen is unidentified.

Study outcomes and limitations: In a largely white British group with more females than males, clonal diversity was possibly underestimated. At 160-218 and 743-854, vaccine-associated CD4 TCRs were dominant, and they spanned spike. Repertoire sampling occurred only after the peak T cell response. Unmutated variant regions reportedly attract nearly half of all spike-specific TCRs.

Some clones are missing from TCRdb's copy, which holds only in-frame ones; the method was immunoSEQ multiplex PCR. The sample has 100,000 to 120,000 clones, about 94% seen once. This TCR was sampled from an adult who received the AZD1222 COVID-19 vaccine. This rearrangement joins TRBV6-5 to TRBJ1-1; D gene uncertain. Sequenced here: peripheral blood, sampled 28 days after the second AZD1222 dose. The CDR3 sequence: CAIHMNTEAFF. CDR3 DNA sequence: TGTGCCATCCATATGAACACTGAAGCTTTCTTT.